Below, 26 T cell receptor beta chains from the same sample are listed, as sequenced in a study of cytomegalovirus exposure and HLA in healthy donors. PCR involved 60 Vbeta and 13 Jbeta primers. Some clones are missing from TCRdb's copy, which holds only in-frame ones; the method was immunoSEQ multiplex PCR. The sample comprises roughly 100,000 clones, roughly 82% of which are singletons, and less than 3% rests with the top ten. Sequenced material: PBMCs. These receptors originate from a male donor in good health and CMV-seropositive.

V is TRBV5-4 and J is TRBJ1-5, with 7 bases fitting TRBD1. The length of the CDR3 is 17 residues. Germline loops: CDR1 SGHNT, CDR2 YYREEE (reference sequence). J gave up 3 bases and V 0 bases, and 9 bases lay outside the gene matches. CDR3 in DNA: TGTGCCAGCAGCTTGGGGGGAACAGGGGCCCTCAATCAGCCCCAGCATTTT. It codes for CASSLGGTGALNQPQHF.

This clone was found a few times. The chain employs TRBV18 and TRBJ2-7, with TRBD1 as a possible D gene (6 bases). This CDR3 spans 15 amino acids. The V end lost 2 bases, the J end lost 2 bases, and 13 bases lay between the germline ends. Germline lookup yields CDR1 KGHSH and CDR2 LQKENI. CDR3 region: CASSPYRDGAYEQYF. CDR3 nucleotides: TGTGCCAGCTCACCATACAGGGATGGAGCCTACGAGCAGTACTTC.

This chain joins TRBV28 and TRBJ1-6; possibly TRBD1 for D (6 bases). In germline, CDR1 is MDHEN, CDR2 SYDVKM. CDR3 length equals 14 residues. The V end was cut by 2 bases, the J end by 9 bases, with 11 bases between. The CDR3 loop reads CASSLGGGVSPLHF. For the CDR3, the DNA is TGTGCCAGCAGTTTAGGAGGGGGGGTTTCACCCCTCCACTTT.

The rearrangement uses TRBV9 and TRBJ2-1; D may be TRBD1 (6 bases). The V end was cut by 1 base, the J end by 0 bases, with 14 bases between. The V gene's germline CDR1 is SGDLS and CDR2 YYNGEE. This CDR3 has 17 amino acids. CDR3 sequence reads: CASSVYDGGYSYNEQFF. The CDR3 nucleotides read TGTGCCAGCAGCGTATATGATGGGGGCTACTCCTACAATGAGCAGTTCTTC.

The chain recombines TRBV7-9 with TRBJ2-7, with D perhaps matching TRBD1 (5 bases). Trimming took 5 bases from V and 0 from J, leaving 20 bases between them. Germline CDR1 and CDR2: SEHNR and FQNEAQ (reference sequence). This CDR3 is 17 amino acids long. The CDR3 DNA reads TGTGCCAGCAGCCTAGATTCGTACGACGACAGCTCCTACGAGCAGTACTTC. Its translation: CASSLDSYDDSSYEQYF.

DNA of the CDR3: TGTGCCAGCAGCTCCTGGACTAGCGGGGGTGAAGAGACCCAGTACTTC. Encoded protein: CASSSWTSGGEETQYF. The V call is TRBV7-6, the J call TRBJ2-5; 13 bases are a match to TRBD2. The germline gives CDR1 SGHVS, CDR2 FNYEAQ. Germline trimming cut 4 bases from V and 3 bases from J; bases unmatched to any gene: 5. CDR3 length equals 16 residues.

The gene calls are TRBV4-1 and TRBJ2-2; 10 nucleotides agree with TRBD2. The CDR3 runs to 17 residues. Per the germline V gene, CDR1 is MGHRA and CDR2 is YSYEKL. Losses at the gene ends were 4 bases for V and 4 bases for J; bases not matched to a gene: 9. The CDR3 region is CASSPISGGSTTGELFF. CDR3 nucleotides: TGCGCCAGCAGCCCCATTAGCGGGGGGTCAACCACCGGGGAGCTGTTTTTT.

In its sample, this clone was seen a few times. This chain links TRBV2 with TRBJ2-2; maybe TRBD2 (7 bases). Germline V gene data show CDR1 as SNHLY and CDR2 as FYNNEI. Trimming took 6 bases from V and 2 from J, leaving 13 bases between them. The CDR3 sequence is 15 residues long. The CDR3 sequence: CASRRRGLNTGELFF. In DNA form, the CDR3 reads TGTGCCAGCAGACGGCGGGGGCTCAACACCGGGGAGCTGTTTTTT.

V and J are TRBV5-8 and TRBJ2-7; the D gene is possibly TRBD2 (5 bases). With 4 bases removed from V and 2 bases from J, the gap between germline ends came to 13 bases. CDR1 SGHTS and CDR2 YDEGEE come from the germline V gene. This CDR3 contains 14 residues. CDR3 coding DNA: TGTGCCAGCAGCCCCCACGGGGTTACCTACGAGCAGTACTTC. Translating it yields CASSPHGVTYEQYF.

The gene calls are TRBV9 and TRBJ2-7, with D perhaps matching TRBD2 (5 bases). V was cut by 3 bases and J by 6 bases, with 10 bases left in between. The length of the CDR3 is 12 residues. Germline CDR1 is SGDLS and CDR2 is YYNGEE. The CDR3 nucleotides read TGTGCCAGCAGCGGGGTGGGGAGCGAGCAGTACTTC. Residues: CASSGVGSEQYF.

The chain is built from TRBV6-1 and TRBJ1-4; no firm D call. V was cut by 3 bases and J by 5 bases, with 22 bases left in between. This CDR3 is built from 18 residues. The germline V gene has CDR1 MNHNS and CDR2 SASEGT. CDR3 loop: CASSDCPSLLVDNEKLFF. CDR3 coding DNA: TGTGCCAGCAGTGACTGTCCAAGTCTCCTAGTCGACAATGAAAAACTGTTTTTT.

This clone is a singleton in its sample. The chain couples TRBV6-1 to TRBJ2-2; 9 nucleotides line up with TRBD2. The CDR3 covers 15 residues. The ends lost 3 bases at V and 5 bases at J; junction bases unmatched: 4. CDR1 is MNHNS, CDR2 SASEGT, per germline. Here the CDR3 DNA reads TGTGCCAGCAGTGATATCCTAGCGGGAACCGGGGAGCTGTTTTTT. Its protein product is CASSDILAGTGELFF.

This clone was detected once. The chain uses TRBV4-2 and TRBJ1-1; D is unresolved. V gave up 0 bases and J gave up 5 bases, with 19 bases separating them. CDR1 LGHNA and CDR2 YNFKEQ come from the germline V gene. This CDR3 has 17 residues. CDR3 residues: CASSQESGSLGVTEAFF. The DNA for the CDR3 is TGTGCCAGCAGCCAAGAATCTGGCAGCCTAGGCGTGACTGAAGCTTTCTTT.

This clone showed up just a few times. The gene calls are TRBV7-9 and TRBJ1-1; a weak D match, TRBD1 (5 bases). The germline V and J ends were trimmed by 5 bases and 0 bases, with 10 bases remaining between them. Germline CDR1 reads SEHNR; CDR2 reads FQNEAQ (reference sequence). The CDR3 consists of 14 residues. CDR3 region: CASSARTLNTEAFF. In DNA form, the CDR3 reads TGTGCCAGCAGCGCGAGGACACTGAACACTGAAGCTTTCTTT.

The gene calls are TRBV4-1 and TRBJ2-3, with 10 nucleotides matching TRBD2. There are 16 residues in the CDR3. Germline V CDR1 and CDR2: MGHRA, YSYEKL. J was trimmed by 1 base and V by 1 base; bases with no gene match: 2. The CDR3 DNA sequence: TGCGCCAGCAGCCAAGCCGGGACTAGCGGCACAGATACGCAGTATTTT. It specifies CASSQAGTSGTDTQYF.

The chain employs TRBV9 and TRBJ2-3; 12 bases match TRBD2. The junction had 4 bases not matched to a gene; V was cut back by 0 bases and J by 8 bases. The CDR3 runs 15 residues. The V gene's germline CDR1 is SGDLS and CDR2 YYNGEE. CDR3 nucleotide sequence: TGTGCCAGCAGCGTAGATCTAGCGGGGGGGGGTACGCAGTATTTT. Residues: CASSVDLAGGGTQYF.

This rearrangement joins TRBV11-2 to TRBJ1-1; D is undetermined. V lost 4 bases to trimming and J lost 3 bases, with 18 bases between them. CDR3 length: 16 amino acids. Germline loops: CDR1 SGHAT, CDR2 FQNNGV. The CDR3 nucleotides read TGTGCCAGCAGCTGGCGGGTAGGAGTCCAGTACACTGAAGCTTTCTTT. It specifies CASSWRVGVQYTEAFF.

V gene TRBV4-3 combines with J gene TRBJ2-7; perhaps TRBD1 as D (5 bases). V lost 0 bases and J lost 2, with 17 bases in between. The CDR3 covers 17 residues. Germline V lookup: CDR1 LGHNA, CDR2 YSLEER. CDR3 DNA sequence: TGCGCCAGCAGCCAAGACCTTGGGGCCCTGGGAACCTACGAGCAGTACTTC. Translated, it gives CASSQDLGALGTYEQYF.

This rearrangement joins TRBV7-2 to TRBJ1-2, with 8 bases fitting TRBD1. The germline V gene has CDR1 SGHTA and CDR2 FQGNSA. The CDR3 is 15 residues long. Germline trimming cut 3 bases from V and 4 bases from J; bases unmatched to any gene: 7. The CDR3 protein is CASSLPGQDLYGYTF. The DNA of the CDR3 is TGTGCCAGCAGCTTGCCGGGACAGGACCTCTATGGCTACACCTTC.

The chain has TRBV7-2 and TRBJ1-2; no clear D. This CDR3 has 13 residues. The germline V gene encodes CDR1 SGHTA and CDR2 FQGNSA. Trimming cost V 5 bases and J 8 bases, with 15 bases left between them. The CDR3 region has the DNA TGTGCCAGCAGCCCCCAGGAGGGTGGGGGCTACACCTTC. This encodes CASSPQEGGGYTF.

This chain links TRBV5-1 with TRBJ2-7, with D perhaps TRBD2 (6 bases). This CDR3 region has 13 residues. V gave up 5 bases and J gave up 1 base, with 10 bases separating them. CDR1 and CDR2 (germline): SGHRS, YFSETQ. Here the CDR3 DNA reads TGCGCCAGCAGGGGGACTGCATCCTACGAGCAGTACTTC. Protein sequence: CASRGTASYEQYF.

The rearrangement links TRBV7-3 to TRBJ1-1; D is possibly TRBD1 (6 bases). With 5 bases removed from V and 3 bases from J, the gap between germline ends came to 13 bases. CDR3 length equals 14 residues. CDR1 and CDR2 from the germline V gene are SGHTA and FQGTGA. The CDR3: CASSPTGMDTEAFF. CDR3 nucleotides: TGTGCCAGCAGCCCAACAGGGATGGACACTGAAGCTTTCTTT.

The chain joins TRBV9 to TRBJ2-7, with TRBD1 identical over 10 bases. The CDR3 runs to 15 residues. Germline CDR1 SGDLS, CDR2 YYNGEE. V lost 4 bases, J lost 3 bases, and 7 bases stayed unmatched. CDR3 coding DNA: TGTGCCAGCAGCCTGGGACAGGGGTTTGGCTACGAGCAGTACTTC. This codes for CASSLGQGFGYEQYF.

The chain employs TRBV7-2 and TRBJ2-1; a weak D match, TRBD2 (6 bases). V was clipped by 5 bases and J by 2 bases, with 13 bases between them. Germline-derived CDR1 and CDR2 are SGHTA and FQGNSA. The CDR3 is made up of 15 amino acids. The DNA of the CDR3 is TGTGCCAGCAGCCCGGTGGGGGGTACCTACAATGAGCAGTTCTTC. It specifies CASSPVGGTYNEQFF. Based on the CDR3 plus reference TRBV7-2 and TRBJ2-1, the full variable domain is GAGVSQSPSNKVTEKGKDVELRCDPISGHTALYWYRQSLGQGLEFLIYFQGNSAPDKSGLPSDRFSAERTGGSVSTLTIQRTQQEDSAVYLCASSPVGGTYNEQFFGPGTRLTVL.

CDR3 DNA sequence: TGTGCCAGCAGTGAAGTTTCCGGGACAGGGGGCAATGAGCAGTTCTTC. Amino acid sequence: CASSEVSGTGGNEQFF. This chain uses TRBV6-1 with TRBJ2-1; 11 bases map to TRBD1. The junction had 5 bases not matched to a gene; V was cut back by 1 base and J by 6 bases. Germline V gene data show CDR1 as MNHNS and CDR2 as SASEGT. CDR3 size: 16 residues.

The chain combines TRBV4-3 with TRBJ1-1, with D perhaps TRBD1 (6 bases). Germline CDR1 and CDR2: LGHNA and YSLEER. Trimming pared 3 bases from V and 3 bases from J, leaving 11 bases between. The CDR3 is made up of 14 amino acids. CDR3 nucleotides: TGCGCCAGCAGCCATCAGGGGTCAGACACTGAAGCTTTCTTT. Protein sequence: CASSHQGSDTEAFF.